This T cell receptor beta chain was observed in a study of blood T cell repertoires in COVID-19. Study-wide background: Whether acute or convalescent, the COVID-19 samples came from the United States, Italy and Spain. The cDNA or gDNA used as material had been derived from T cells, B-cell-depleted T cells, or PBMCs.

The CDR3 is made up of 13 amino acids. Trimming shortened V by 3 bases and J by 0 bases, and 6 bases separated the two germline ends. Germline-derived CDR1 and CDR2 are MGHRA and YSYEKL. In the original analysis: Amplification of reference gene primers was used by the study to estimate nucleated cell counts. This table comes from immunoSEQ multiplex PCR, and its TCRdb copy is limited to in-frame clones, with some not included. That table furnishes V, J and clone size, whereas the DNA furnished D and trimming. The sample lists around 180,000 clones; 89% were seen once. The cohort comprised adults aged 18 to 89 years residing in approximately 25 US areas.

Sequenced material: PBMCs or T cells enriched from blood (not recorded which). The TCR originated in a middle-aged woman with acute COVID-19. The chain links TRBV4-1 to TRBJ2-7; tentative D call: TRBD1 (5 bases). In nucleotides, the CDR3 is TGCGCCAGCAGCCAGACAGTCTCCTACGAGCAGTACTTC. It encodes CASSQTVSYEQYF.